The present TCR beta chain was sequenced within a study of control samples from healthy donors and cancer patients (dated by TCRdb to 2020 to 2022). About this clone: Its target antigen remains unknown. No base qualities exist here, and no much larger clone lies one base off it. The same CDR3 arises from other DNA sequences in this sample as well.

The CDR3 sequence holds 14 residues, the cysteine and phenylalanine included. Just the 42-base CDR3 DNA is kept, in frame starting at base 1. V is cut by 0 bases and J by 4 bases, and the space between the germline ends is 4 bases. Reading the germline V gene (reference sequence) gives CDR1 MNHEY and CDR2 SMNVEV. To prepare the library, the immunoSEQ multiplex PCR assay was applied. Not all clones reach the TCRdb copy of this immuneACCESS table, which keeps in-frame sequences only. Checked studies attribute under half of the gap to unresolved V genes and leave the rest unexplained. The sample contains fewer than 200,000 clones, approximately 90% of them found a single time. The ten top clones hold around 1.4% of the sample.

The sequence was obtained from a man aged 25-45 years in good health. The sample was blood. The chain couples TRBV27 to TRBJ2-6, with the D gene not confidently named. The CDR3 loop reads CASSLSSGANVLTF. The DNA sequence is TGTGCCAGCAGTTTATCGTCCGGGGCCAACGTCCTGACTTTC.